The 5 T cell receptor beta chains given below trace back to one sample, sequenced in a study of cytomegalovirus exposure and HLA in healthy donors. Vbeta (60) and Jbeta (13) primers were used in the PCR. Generated by immunoSEQ multiplex PCR, the TCRdb table keeps only in-frame clones and is missing some. Among about 150,000 clones listed, 65% to 85% were seen once. The sample taken for sequencing was PBMCs. The receptors here all came from a woman aged 40 to 50 in good health and CMV-seropositive.

The gene calls are TRBV11-3 and TRBJ2-3; 15 nucleotides match TRBD2. The germline V gene encodes CDR1 SGHNT and CDR2 YENEEA. This CDR3 spans 16 amino acids. J gave up 4 bases and V 5 bases, and 4 bases lay outside the gene matches. DNA of the CDR3: TGTGCCAGCAGCAACGGACTAGCGGGAGGGCCAGATACGCAGTATTTT. Protein product: CASSNGLAGGPDTQYF. Together with reference TRBV11-3 and TRBJ2-3, the CDR3 gives the full variable domain: EAGVVQSPRYKIIEKKQPVAFWCNPISGHNTLYWYLQNLGQGPELLIRYENEEAVDDSQLPKDRFSAERLKGVDSTLKIQPAELGDSAVYLCASSNGLAGGPDTQYFGPGTRLTVL.

The chain has TRBV30 and TRBJ2-7, with a tentative D call TRBD2 (5 bases). V dropped 1 base and J dropped 0 bases, with 13 bases sitting between them. Germline loops: CDR1 GTSNPN, CDR2 SVGIG (reference sequence). The CDR3 covers 15 residues. In nucleotides, the CDR3 is TGTGCCTGGAGTGGCCCCCCGGGGAGCTCCTACGAGCAGTACTTC. It codes for CAWSGPPGSSYEQYF.

V and J are TRBV6-1 and TRBJ2-3, with a possible D match to TRBD1 (6 bases). In germline, CDR1 is MNHNS, CDR2 SASEGT. The germline V and J ends were trimmed by 5 bases and 7 bases, with 13 bases remaining between them. The CDR3 sequence is 13 residues long. CDR3 coding DNA: TGTGCCAGCAGTTCTGCCGGGACAAATACGCAGTATTTT. Amino acid sequence: CASSSAGTNTQYF.

The chain has TRBV2 and TRBJ1-5; 10 bases match TRBD1. The CDR3 runs 17 residues. Germline CDR1 SNHLY, CDR2 FYNNEI. With V trimmed by 6 bases and J by 4 bases, 12 bases remained unmatched. This CDR3 is CASSHGQGEAINQPQHF. CDR3 sequence (DNA): TGTGCCAGCAGCCACGGACAGGGGGAGGCCATTAATCAGCCCCAGCATTTT.

In this sample, this clone turned up a few times. CDR3: CASSQEGTGPSFYEQFF. The CDR3 DNA reads as TGTGCCAGCAGCCAAGAAGGGACAGGGCCTTCCTTCTATGAGCAGTTCTTC. This sequence joins TRBV14 and TRBJ2-1, with 9 positions matching TRBD1. The junction had 11 bases not matched to a gene; V was cut back by 0 bases and J by 8 bases. This CDR3 has 17 amino acids. Germline V gene sequence: CDR1 SGHDN, CDR2 FVKESK.